The clone carrying this T cell receptor (beta chain) was seen only a few times. As yet, its antigen is unknown. Nashville, Tennessee was home to all donors, who were Caucasian adults. A split of CD4+ cells into CD45RA+ naive and CD45RA-negative memory subsets was performed. CDR3 length: 16 amino acids. V shed 5 bases and J 5 bases; nucleotides not matched to a gene: 9. Germline CDR1 SNHLY, CDR2 FYNNEI. The sample belongs to a study of shared clonotypes between healthy human individuals. Overall study context: The plates for each donor numbered three CD4 naive, three CD4 memory, two CD8 naive and one CD8 memory. Points from the study as a whole: Against clonotypes common to all four donors, non-shared ones had lower generation probabilities.

The table came from immunoSEQ multiplex PCR; TCRdb's copy has only in-frame clones and leaves some out. The profile covers more than 1 million clones, with around 78% appearing a single time and more than 0.5% taken by the ten largest. The gene calls are TRBV2 and TRBJ1-1; 12 bases match TRBD1. The TCR originated in a young man in good health. Some clones in this sample may be carry-over from other donors' samples. Sample: memory CD4+ T cells from PBMCs. Described subset: CD45RA-negative fraction. CDR3 in amino acids: CASSPGTGGVKTEAFF. The DNA for the CDR3 is TGTGCCAGCAGTCCCGGGACAGGGGGCGTTAAAACTGAAGCTTTCTTT.